The subject of this entry is one TCR beta chain. Its antigen is currently unknown. Amplification started from genomic DNA. Amplification of the beta chain CDR3 used 30 forward and 13 reverse multiplex primers. Using its own MiXCR run on the multiplex PCR reads, TCRdb lists one record per CDR3 protein. The profile shows about 270,000 distinct CDR3 sequences, approximately 45% of them singletons. This specimen comes from a study of type 1 and type 2 diabetes patients. Study at large: Magnetic bead positive selection isolated CD4+ or CD8+ T cells from PBMCs.

Overall study results and limits: Some expanded clones seen only in T1D might occur in additional T2D or control samples. In CD4+ and CD8+ T cells, type 2 diabetes diversity exceeded type 1.

Germline assignment: CDR1 DFQATT and CDR2 SNEGSKA (reference sequence). Trimming took off 0 bases at V and 7 bases at J, with 13 bases between the two ends. The CDR3 has 13 amino acids. The origin of this receptor is a man younger than 35 with type 2 diabetes. The chain joins TRBV20-1 to TRBJ2-7, with D perhaps TRBD1 (6 bases). The sequencing sample was made of peripheral blood mononuclear cells (PBMCs). The CDR3 protein is CSARDQGNGEQYF. The DNA for the CDR3 is TGCAGTGCTAGAGACCAGGGGAATGGGGAGCAGTACTTC.